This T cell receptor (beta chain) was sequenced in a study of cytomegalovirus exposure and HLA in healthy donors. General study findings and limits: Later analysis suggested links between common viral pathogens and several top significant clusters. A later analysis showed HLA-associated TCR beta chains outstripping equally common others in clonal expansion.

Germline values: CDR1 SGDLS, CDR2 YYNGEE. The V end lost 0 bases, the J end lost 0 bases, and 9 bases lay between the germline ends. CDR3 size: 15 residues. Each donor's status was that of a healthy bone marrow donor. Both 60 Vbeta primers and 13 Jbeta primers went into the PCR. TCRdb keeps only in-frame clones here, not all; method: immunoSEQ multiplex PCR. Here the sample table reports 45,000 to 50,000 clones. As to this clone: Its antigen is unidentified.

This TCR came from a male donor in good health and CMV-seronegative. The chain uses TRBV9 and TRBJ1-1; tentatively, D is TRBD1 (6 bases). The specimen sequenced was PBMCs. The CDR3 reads CASSVGTVMNTEAFF. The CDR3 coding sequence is TGTGCCAGCAGCGTAGGGACAGTCATGAACACTGAAGCTTTCTTT. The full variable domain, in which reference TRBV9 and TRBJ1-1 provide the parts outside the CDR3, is DSGVTQTPKHLITATGQRVTLRCSPRSGDLSVYWYQQSLDQGLQFLIQYYNGEERAKGNILERFSAQQFPDLHSELNLSSLELGDSALYFCASSVGTVMNTEAFFGQGTRLTVV.